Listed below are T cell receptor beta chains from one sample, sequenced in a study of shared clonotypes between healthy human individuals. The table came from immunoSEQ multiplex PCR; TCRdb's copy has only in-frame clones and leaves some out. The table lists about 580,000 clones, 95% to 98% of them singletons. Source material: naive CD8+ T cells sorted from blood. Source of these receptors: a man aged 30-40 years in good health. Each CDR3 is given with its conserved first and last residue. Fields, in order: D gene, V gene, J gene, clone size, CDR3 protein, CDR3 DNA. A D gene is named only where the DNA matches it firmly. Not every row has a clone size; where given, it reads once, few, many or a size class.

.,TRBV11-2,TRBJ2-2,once,CASSLDFGAGELFF,TGTGCCAGCAGCTTAGACTTTGGGGCCGGGGAGCTGTTTTTT
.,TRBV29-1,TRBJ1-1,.,CSVELFEAFF,TGCAGCGTTGAACTATTTGAAGCTTTCTTT
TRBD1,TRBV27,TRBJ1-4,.,CASSEGQTNEKLFF,TGTGCCAGCAGTGAGGGACAGACTAATGAAAAACTGTTTTTT
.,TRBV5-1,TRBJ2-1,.,CASSLVEGTKYEQFF,TGCGCCAGCAGCTTGGTTGAAGGGACCAAATATGAGCAGTTCTTC
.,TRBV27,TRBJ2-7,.,CASSLSGTFYEQYF,TGTGCCAGCAGTTTATCCGGGACTTTCTACGAGCAGTACTTC
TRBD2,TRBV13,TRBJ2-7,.,CASSLGASGRADEQYF,TGTGCCAGCAGCTTAGGAGCTAGCGGGAGAGCGGACGAGCAGTACTTC
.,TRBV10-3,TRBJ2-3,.,CAIRDSTDTQYF,TGTGCCATCAGGGACAGCACAGATACGCAGTATTTT
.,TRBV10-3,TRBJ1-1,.,CAISERGANTEAFF,TGTGCCATCAGTGAGCGAGGGGCGAACACTGAAGCTTTCTTT
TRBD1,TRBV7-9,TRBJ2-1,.,CASSLIFDRGNEQFF,TGTGCCAGCAGCTTAATTTTCGACAGGGGAAATGAGCAGTTCTTC
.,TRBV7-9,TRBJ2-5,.,CASSLASQETQYF,TGTGCCAGCAGCTTAGCTAGCCAAGAGACCCAGTACTTC
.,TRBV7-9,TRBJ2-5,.,CASSSPGGQGRKTQYF,TGTGCCAGCAGCTCGCCCGGGGGGCAGGGGAGGAAGACCCAGTACTTC
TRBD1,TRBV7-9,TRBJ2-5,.,CASSSPGQLETQYF,TGTGCCAGCAGCTCCCCGGGACAGCTAGAGACCCAGTACTTC
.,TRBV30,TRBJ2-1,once,CAWSTESYEQFF,TGTGCCTGGAGTACAGAAAGCTATGAGCAGTTCTTC
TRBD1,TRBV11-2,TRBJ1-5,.,CASSLTGGSNQPQHF,TGTGCCAGCAGCCTGACAGGGGGGAGCAATCAGCCCCAGCATTTT
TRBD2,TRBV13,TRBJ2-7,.,CASSSGLANSYEQYF,TGTGCCAGCAGCTCCGGACTAGCCAACTCCTACGAGCAGTACTTC
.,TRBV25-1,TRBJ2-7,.,CASSEYGSSYEQYF,TGTGCCAGCAGTGAATACGGTAGCTCCTACGAGCAGTACTTC
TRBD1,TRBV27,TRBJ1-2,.,CASRGQGAEGGYTF,TGTGCCAGCAGGGGACAGGGGGCTGAAGGGGGCTACACCTTC
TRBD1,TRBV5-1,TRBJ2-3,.,CASSLVGRGRTDTQYF,TGCGCCAGCAGCTTGGTGGGCAGGGGGCGTACAGATACGCAGTATTTT
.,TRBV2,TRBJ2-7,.,CASSDRGEQYF,TGTGCCAGCAGTGACAGGGGCGAGCAGTACTTC
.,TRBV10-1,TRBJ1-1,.,CASSEQGRAAFF,TGCGCCAGCAGTGAGCAGGGGCGCGCGGCTTTCTTT
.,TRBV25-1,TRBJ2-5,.,CASTLIGGAGETQYF,TGTGCCAGCACCCTAATTGGGGGGGCCGGCGAGACCCAGTACTTC
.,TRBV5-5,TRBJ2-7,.,CASSLPGNEQYF,TGTGCCAGCAGCTTGCCGGGGAACGAGCAGTACTTC